Ten or more counts support the clone carrying this T cell receptor (beta chain). Its antigen is as yet unknown. Building of the TCR beta libraries involved iRepertoire HTBI primers and Arm-PCR of CDR3 regions. Original data processing: The samples included around 65 TRBV and approximately 15 TRBJ segments. One entry per CDR3 protein results from TCRdb running MiXCR on the multiplex PCR reads. It is TCRdb's table, rather than the study itself, that gives the V and J calls and clone size. This table holds about 560,000 distinct CDR3 sequences, 15% to 20% found once. V lost 3 bases and J lost 5, with 10 bases in between. Germline V gives CDR1 GTSNPN, CDR2 SVGIG (reference sequence). The CDR3 consists of 12 residues. These data are taken from a study of regulatory T cells in long-lasting Graves disease. Whole-study results and caveats: Persistent disease showed a preference for TRBV28, TRBJ1-2 and TRBJ2-5.

Time point given: newly diagnosed GD, antithyroid drugs for less than 3 months. PBMC RNA served as the TCR library source. Another study also made use of these data, one on T cells in Graves' hyperthyroidism and ophthalmopathy. That work contributes: Blood samples included most of the expanded thyroid clonotypes exceeding 0.001.

The sequencing here drew on peripheral blood mononuclear cells (PBMCs), taken at new diagnosis, from a patient treated with antithyroid drugs. This TCR was recovered from a man between 18 and 29 years old with Graves disease. This sequence joins TRBV30 and TRBJ1-1, with D possibly being TRBD1 (5 bases). CDR3 bases: TGTGCCTGGAGCAGGGAGGGAACTGAAGCTTTCTTT. This translates into CAWSREGTEAFF.